The 10 T cell receptor beta chains presented below share a single source sample, sequenced in a study of blood T cell repertoires in COVID-19. TCRdb's copy holds only in-frame clones and misses some; the assay was immunoSEQ multiplex PCR. The sample lists 130,000 to 150,000 clones, approximately 90% occurring once. The sequenced material came from PBMCs or T cells enriched from blood (not recorded which). These receptor sequences come from a woman aged 35 to 49 who had been exposed to COVID-19.

This clone was observed once. J is TRBJ2-7 and V is TRBV28; 8 positions agree with TRBD2. The CDR3 has 13 amino acids. The germline gives CDR1 MDHEN, CDR2 SYDVKM. J lost 9 bases, V lost 2 bases, and 6 bases had no gene match. CDR3: CASSLGSGKVQYF. The DNA for the CDR3 is TGTGCCAGCAGTTTAGGTAGCGGGAAGGTGCAGTACTTC.

The J gene is TRBJ1-1, the V gene TRBV4-1; a weak D match, TRBD1 (6 bases). The CDR3 extends over 14 amino acids. In germline, CDR1 is MGHRA, CDR2 YSYEKL. Trimming cost V 6 bases and J 4 bases, with 15 bases left between them. Here the CDR3 reads CASRNRARGTEAFF. CDR3 nucleotides: TGCGCCAGCAGAAACAGGGCCAGGGGCACTGAAGCTTTCTTT.

The chain combines TRBV19 with TRBJ2-7; 8 bases line up with TRBD1. V shed 2 bases and J 4 bases; nucleotides not matched to a gene: 16. Germline V gene data show CDR1 as LNHDA and CDR2 as SQIVND (reference sequence). The CDR3 has 18 residues. The CDR3: CASSIKGAGGSYLYEQYF. As DNA, the CDR3 is TGTGCCAGTAGTATAAAGGGGGCAGGGGGCAGCTACCTGTACGAGCAGTACTTC.

In this sample, this clone turned up once. This sequence joins TRBV3-1 (or the pseudogene TRBV3-2) and TRBJ2-2, with 16 bases lining up with TRBD2. Germline trimming cut 3 bases from V and 7 bases from J; bases unmatched to any gene: 14. Germline lookup yields CDR1 LGHDT and CDR2 YNNKEL (reference sequence). The CDR3 has 20 amino acids. Written as DNA, the CDR3 is TGTGCCAGCAGCCAGCCTCTTCCGGGACTAGCGGGGGGGCCTAGCGGGGAGCTGTTTTTT. Protein sequence: CASSQPLPGLAGGPSGELFF.

This sequence joins TRBV7-8 and TRBJ2-5, with TRBD1 matching 9 bases. CDR3 length: 14 residues. Germline CDR1 is SGHVS and CDR2 is FQNEAQ. The ends lost 5 bases at V and 4 bases at J; junction bases unmatched: 5. Written as DNA, the CDR3 is TGTGCCAGCAGCAACGGACAGGGGTTAGAGACCCAGTACTTC. It specifies CASSNGQGLETQYF.

The chain links TRBV7-8 to TRBJ2-2; 8 bases are shared with TRBD2. The V gene end was trimmed by 4 bases and the J gene end by 3 bases; junction bases not matched to a gene: 4. The V gene's germline CDR1 is SGHVS and CDR2 FQNEAQ. CDR3 length: 15 amino acids. CDR3 bases: TGTGCCAGCAGCTCTACGGGGGGGTACACCGGGGAGCTGTTTTTT. Translated, it gives CASSSTGGYTGELFF.

The rearrangement links TRBV7-2 to TRBJ1-1; no firm D call. CDR1 is SGHTA, CDR2 FQGNSA, per germline. This CDR3 is built from 15 residues. The V gene lost 1 base and the J gene lost 0 bases, with 9 bases spanning the gap. The CDR3 is CASSLDPGMNTEAFF. In DNA, the CDR3 is TGTGCCAGCAGCTTAGACCCCGGGATGAACACTGAAGCTTTCTTT.

The V call is TRBV3-1 (or the pseudogene TRBV3-2), the J call TRBJ1-2; weak D call: TRBD1 (5 bases). Per germline, CDR1 LGHDT and CDR2 YNNKEL (reference sequence). V was pared by 1 base and J by 5 bases, with 14 bases between. The CDR3 runs 15 residues. The CDR3 sequence is CASSQATAPRYGYTF. In DNA form, the CDR3 reads TGTGCCAGCAGCCAAGCGACAGCTCCTCGTTATGGCTACACCTTC.

The J gene is TRBJ2-7, the V gene TRBV5-1, with TRBD2 matching over 8 bases. The CDR3 length is 15 residues. CDR1 is SGHRS, CDR2 YFSETQ, per germline. Germline trimming cut 4 bases from V and 5 bases from J; bases unmatched to any gene: 11. This chain's CDR3 is CASSINTGGIDEQYF. CDR3 coding DNA: TGCGCCAGCAGCATAAATACGGGGGGGATCGACGAGCAGTACTTC. Variable domain in full (rest from reference TRBV5-1 and TRBJ2-7): KAGVTQTPRYLIKTRGQQVTLSCSPISGHRSVSWYQQTPGQGLQFLFEYFSETQRNKGNFPGRFSGRQFSNSRSEMNVSTLELGDSALYLCASSINTGGIDEQYFGPGTRLTVT.

V gene TRBV24-1 combines with J gene TRBJ2-7, with D perhaps TRBD1 (5 bases). The germline V gene encodes CDR1 KGHDR and CDR2 SFDVKD. V lost 4 bases, J lost 4 bases, and 7 bases lay in between. This CDR3 spans 12 amino acids. The CDR3 sequence: CATSDTGYEQYF. The CDR3 region has the DNA TGTGCCACCAGTGACACAGGATACGAGCAGTACTTC.